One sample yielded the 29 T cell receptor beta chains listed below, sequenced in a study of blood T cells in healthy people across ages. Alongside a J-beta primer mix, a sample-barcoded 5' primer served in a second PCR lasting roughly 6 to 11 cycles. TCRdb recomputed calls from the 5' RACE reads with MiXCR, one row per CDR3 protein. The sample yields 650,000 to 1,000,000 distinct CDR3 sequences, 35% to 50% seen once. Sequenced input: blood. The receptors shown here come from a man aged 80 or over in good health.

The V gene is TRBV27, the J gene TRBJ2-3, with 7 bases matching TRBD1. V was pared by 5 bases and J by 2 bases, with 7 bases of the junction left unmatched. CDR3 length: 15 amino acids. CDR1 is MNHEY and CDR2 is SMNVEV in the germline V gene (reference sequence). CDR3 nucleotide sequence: TGTGCCAGCAGTCTAGGGGACAGCCTCACAGATACGCAGTATTTT. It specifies CASSLGDSLTDTQYF.

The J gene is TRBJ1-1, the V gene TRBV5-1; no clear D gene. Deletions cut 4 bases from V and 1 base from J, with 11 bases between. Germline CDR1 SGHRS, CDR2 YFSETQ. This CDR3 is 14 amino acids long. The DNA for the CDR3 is TGCGCCAGCAGCGTCCAAAAAGGGAACACTGAAGCTTTCTTT. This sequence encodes CASSVQKGNTEAFF.

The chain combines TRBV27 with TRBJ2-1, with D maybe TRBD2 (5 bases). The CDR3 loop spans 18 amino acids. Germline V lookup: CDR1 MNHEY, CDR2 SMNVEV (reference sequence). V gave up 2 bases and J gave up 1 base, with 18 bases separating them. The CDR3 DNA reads TGTGCCAGCAGTTTAAACTCGGTCGGGGTGGGGTCCTACAATGAGCAGTTCTTC. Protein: CASSLNSVGVGSYNEQFF.

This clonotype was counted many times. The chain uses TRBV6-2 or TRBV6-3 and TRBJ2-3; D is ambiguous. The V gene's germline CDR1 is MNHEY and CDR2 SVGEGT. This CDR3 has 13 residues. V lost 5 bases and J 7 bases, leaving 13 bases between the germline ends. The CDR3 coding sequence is TGTGCCAGCAGTCGGTCGGATGGGAATACGCAGTATTTT. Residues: CASSRSDGNTQYF.

The CDR3 bases are TGTGCCAGCAGCACTGTACAGGGGAGGTCCTACGAGCAGTACTTC. It specifies CASSTVQGRSYEQYF. This chain connects TRBV9 to TRBJ2-7, with D tentatively TRBD1 (7 bases). Trimming stripped 4 bases from V and 1 base from J, with 15 bases between. This CDR3 contains 15 residues. The V gene's germline CDR1 is SGDLS and CDR2 YYNGEE.

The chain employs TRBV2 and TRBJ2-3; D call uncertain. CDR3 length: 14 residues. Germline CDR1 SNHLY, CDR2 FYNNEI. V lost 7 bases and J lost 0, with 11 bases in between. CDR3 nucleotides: TGTGCCAGCACTCGAGCGTCTAGCACAGATACGCAGTATTTT. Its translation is CASTRASSTDTQYF.

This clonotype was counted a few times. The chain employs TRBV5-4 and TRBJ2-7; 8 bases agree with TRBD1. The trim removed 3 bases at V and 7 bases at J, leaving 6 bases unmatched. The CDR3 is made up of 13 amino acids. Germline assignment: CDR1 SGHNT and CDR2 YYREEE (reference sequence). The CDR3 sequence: CASSSGQAGEQYF. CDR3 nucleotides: TGTGCCAGCAGCTCGGGACAGGCTGGGGAGCAGTACTTC.

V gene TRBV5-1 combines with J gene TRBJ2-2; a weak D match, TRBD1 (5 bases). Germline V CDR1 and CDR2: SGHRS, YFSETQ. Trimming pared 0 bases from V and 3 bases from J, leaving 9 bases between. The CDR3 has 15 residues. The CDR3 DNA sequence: TGCGCCAGCAGCTTGGACGGCAGGGACACCGGGGAGCTGTTTTTT. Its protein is CASSLDGRDTGELFF.

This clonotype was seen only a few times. CDR3 nucleotides: TGTGCCAGCAGTTTAGACCCCGATTCGTGGGAGACCCAGTACTTC. Encoded protein: CASSLDPDSWETQYF. The V and J genes are TRBV12-3 or TRBV12-4 and TRBJ2-5; D gene uncertain. This CDR3 contains 15 residues. The germline V and J ends were trimmed by 1 base and 5 bases, with 14 bases remaining between them.

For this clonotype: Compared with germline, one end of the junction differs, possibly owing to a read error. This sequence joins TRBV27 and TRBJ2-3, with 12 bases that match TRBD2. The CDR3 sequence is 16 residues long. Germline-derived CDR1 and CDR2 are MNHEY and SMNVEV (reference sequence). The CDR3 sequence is CASSSLGLAGTDTQYF. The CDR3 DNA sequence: TGTGCCAGCAGTTCCCTGGGACTAGCGGGCACTGATACGCAGTATTTT.

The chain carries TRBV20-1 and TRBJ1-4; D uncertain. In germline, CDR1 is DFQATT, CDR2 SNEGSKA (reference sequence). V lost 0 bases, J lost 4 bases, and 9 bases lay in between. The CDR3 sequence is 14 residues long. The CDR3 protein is CSARDQGFNEKLFF. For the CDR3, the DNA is TGCAGTGCTAGAGATCAAGGGTTTAATGAAAAACTGTTTTTT.

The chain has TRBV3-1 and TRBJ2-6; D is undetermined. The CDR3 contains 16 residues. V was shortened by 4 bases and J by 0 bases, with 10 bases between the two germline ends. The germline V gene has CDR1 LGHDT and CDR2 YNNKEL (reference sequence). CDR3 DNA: TGTGCCAGCAGCCCCACACAGTTCTCTGGGGCCAACGTCCTGACTTTC. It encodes CASSPTQFSGANVLTF.

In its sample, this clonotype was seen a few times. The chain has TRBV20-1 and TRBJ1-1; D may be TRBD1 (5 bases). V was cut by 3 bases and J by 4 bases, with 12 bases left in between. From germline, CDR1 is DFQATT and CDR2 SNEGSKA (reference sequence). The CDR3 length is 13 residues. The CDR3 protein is CSASQGVGTEAFF. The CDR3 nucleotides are TGCAGTGCTAGTCAGGGTGTCGGCACTGAAGCTTTCTTT.

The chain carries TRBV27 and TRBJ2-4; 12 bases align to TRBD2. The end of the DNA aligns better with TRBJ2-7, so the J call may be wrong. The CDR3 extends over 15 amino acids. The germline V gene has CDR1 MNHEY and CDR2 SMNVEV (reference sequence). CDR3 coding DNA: TGTGCCAGCAGTCCATTCCGGACTAGCGGGGACGAGCAGTACTTC. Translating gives CASSPFRTSGDEQYF.

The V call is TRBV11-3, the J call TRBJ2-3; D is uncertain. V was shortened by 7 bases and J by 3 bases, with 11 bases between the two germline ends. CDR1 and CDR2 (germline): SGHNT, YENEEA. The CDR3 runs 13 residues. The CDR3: CASMADSTDTQYF. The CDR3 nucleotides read TGTGCCAGCATGGCCGACTCGACAGATACGCAGTATTTT.

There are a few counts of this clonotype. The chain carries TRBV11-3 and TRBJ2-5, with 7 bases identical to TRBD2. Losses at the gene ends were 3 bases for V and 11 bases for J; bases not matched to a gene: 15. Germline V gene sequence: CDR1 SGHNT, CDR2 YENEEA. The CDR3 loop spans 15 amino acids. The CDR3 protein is CASSFISRGNNEQYF. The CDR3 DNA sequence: TGTGCCAGCAGCTTTATCTCGCGGGGGAACAATGAGCAGTACTTC.

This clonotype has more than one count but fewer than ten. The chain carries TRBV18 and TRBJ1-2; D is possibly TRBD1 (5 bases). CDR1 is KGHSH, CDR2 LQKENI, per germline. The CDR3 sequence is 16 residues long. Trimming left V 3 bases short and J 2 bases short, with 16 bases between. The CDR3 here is CASSPTADQRNYGYTF. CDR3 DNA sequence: TGTGCCAGCTCACCGACAGCGGACCAGCGAAACTATGGCTACACCTTC.

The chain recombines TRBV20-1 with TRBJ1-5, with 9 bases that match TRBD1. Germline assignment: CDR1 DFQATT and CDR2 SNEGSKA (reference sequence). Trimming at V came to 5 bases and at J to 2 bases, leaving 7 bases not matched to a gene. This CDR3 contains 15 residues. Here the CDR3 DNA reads TGCAGTGCTCATTATCGACAGGGGGGCAATCAGCCCCAGCATTTT. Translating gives CSAHYRQGGNQPQHF.

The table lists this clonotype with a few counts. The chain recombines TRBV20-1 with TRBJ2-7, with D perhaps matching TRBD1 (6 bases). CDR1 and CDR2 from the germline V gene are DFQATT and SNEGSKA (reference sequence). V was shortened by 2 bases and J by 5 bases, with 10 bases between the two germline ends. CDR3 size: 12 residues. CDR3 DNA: TGCAGTGCTAGATGGGACACCCACGAGCAGTACTTC. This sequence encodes CSARWDTHEQYF.

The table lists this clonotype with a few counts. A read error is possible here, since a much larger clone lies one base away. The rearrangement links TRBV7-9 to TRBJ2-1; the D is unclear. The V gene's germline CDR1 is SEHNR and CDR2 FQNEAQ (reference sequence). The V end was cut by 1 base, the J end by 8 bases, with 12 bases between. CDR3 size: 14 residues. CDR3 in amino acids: CASSLDGQYDEQFF. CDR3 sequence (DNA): TGTGCCAGCAGCTTAGACGGGCAGTACGATGAGCAGTTCTTC.

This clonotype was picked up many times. DNA of the CDR3: TGCGCCAGCAGCCGGATTCTGACTAGTTCTGAGCAGTTCTTC. Amino acids: CASSRILTSSEQFF. J is TRBJ2-1 and V is TRBV4-3; maybe TRBD2 (6 bases). The V and J ends lost 4 bases and 9 bases respectively, with 16 bases between them. The CDR3 has 14 residues. CDR1 LGHNA and CDR2 YSLEER come from the germline V gene.

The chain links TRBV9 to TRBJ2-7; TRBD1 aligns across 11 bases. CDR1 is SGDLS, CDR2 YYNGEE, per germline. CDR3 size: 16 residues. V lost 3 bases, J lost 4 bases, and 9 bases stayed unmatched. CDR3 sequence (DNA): TGTGCCAGCAGCGCGACCCTCGGGACAGGGGGATACGAGCAGTACTTC. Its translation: CASSATLGTGGYEQYF.

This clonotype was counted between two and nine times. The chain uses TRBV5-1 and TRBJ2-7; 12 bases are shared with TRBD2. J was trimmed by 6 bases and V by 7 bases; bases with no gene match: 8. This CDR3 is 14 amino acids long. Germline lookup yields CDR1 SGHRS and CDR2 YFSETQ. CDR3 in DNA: TGCGCCAGCCGGGGTCAGACTAGCGGGAGCGAGCAGTACTTC. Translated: CASRGQTSGSEQYF. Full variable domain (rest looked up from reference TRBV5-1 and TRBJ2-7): KAGVTQTPRYLIKTRGQQVTLSCSPISGHRSVSWYQQTPGQGLQFLFEYFSETQRNKGNFPGRFSGRQFSNSRSEMNVSTLELGDSALYLCASRGQTSGSEQYFGPGTRLTVT.

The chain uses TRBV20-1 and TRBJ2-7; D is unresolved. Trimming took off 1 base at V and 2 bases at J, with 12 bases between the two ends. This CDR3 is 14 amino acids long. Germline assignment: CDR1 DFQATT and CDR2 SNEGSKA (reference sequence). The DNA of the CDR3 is TGCAGTGCTAGAGCGTACACCCTGACCTACGAGCAGTACTTC. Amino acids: CSARAYTLTYEQYF.

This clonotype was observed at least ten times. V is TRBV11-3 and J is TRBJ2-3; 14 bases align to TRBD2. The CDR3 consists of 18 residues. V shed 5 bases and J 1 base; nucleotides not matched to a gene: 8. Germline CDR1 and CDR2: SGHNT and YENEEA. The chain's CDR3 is CASSIGTSGRLGTDTQYF. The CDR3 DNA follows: TGTGCCAGCAGCATCGGGACTAGCGGGAGATTGGGCACAGATACGCAGTATTTT.

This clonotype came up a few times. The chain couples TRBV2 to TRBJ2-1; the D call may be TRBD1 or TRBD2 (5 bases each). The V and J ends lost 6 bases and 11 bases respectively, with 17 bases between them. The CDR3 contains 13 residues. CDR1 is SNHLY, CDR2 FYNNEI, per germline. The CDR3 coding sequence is TGTGCCAGCAGAACCGGGACGCCCGCCAAGCAGTTCTTC. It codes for CASRTGTPAKQFF.

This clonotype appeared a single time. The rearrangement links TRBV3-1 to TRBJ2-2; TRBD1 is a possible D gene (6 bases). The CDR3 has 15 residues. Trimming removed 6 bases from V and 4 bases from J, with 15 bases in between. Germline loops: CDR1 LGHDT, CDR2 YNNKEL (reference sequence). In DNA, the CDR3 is TGTGCCAGCAGGCATTCAGGGGAGCGCACCGGGGAGCTGTTTTTT. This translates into CASRHSGERTGELFF. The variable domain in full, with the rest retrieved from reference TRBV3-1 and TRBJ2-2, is DTAVSQTPKYLVTQMGNDKSIKCEQNLGHDTMYWYKQDSKKFLKIMFSYNNKELIINETVPNRFSPKSPDKAHLNLHINSLELGDSAVYFCASRHSGERTGELFFGEGSRLTVL.

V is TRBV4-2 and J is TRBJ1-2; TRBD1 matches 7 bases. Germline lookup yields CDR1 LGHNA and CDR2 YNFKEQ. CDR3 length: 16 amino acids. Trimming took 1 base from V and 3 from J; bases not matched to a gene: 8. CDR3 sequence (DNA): TGTGCCAGCAGCCAAGTTGCAGGGGGAGAACACTATGGCTACACCTTC. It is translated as CASSQVAGGEHYGYTF.

In DNA form, the CDR3 reads TGTGCCAGCTCTCAACAGGGGGTTGCGGGTAATGAGCAGTTCTTC. Translated: CASSQQGVAGNEQFF. The chain recombines TRBV18 with TRBJ2-1, with 8 bases identical to TRBD1. This CDR3 contains 15 residues. Germline V gives CDR1 KGHSH, CDR2 LQKENI. Unmatched junction bases numbered 11, after V lost 6 bases and J lost 7 bases. The full variable domain, with the rest looked up from reference TRBV18 and TRBJ2-1, is NAGVMQNPRHLVRRRGQEARLRCSPMKGHSHVYWYRQLPEEGLKFMVYLQKENIIDESGMPKERFSAEFPKEGPSILRIQQVVRGDSAAYFCASSQQGVAGNEQFFGPGTRLTVL.